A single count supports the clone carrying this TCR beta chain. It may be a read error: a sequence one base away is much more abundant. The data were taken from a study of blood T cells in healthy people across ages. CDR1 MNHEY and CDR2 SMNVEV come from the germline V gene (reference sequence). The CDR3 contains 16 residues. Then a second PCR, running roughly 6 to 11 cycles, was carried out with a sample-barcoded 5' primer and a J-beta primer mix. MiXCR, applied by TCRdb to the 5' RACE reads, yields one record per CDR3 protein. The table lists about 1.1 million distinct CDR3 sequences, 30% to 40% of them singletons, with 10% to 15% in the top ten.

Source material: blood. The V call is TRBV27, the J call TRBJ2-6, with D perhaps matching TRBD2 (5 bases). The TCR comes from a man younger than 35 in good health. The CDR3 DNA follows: TGTGTCAGCAGGACTGGCTATAGCTCTGGGGCCAACGTCCTGACTTTC. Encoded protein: CVSRTGYSSGANVLTF.